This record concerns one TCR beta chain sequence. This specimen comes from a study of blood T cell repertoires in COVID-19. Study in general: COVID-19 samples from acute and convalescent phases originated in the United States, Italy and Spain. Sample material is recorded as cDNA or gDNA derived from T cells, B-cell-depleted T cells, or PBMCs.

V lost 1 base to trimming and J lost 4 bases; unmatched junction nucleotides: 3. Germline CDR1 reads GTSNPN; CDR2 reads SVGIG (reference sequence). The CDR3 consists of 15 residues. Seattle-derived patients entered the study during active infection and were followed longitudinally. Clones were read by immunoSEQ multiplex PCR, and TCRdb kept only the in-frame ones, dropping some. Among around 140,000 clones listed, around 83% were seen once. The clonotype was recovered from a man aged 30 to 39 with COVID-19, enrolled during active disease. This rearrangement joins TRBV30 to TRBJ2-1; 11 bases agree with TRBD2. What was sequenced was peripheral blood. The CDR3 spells CAWSGLAGKYNEQFF. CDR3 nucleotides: TGTGCCTGGAGTGGACTAGCGGGAAAATACAATGAGCAGTTCTTC.